This T cell receptor (beta chain) was found in a study of patients and donors after allogeneic stem cell transplantation. CDR3 length: 16 amino acids. The germline CDR1 and CDR2 sequences are ENHRY and SYGVKD. Trimming left V 2 bases short and J 2 bases short, with 15 bases between. In TCRdb, the RT-PCR reads were re-called with MiXCR into one record per CDR3 protein. Of 920,000 or so distinct CDR3 sequences in the sample, roughly 17% are singletons; the top ten hold about 6%. This sequence was found in a human donor who was either an allogeneic HSCT recipient or a stem cell or donor lymphocyte infusion donor (not recorded which). It is not recorded whose cells these are; they may come from a transplant donor. Input material: blood, either unsorted or a sorted T cell fraction (not recorded which). V and J are TRBV10-3 and TRBJ2-5, with D maybe TRBD2 (6 bases). This CDR3 is CAISEGHGRGQETQYF. The CDR3 DNA reads as TGTGCCATCAGTGAGGGTCACGGGCGGGGACAAGAGACCCAGTACTTC.